The rows below give T cell receptor beta chains drawn from one sample of a study of blood T cell repertoires in COVID-19. The data were produced by immunoSEQ multiplex PCR, yet TCRdb's version contains in-frame clones alone and is incomplete. The table lists some 110,000 clones, approximately 90% of them singletons. The sequenced sample consisted of peripheral blood. The receptors stem from a man aged 40-50 years with acute or convalescent COVID-19. Each CDR3 is given with its conserved first and last residue. D genes are given only for firm matches. Clone size is given for some rows only: seen once, a few or many times, or a class if the clone is expanded.

D gene: TRBD1
J gene: TRBJ1-2
clone size: -
V gene: TRBV6-2/TRBV6-3
CDR3 protein: CASSGGTGFGYTF
CDR3 DNA: TGTGCCAGCAGCGGCGGGACAGGGTTTGGCTACACCTTC

D gene: -
J gene: TRBJ1-1
clone size: -
V gene: TRBV6-2/TRBV6-3
CDR3 protein: CASSVPLMATEAFF
CDR3 DNA: TGTGCCAGCAGTGTCCCCCTCATGGCCACGGAAGCTTTCTTT

D gene: TRBD1
J gene: TRBJ1-2
clone size: -
V gene: TRBV2
CDR3 protein: CASSEFLVMDRANYGYTF
CDR3 DNA: TGTGCCAGCAGTGAATTTCTAGTTATGGACAGGGCTAACTATGGCTACACCTTC

D gene: TRBD1
J gene: TRBJ1-4
clone size: -
V gene: TRBV11-2
CDR3 protein: CASSTGQGQTREKLFF
CDR3 DNA: TGTGCCAGCAGCACGGGACAGGGGCAGACAAGGGAAAAACTGTTTTTT

D gene: -
J gene: TRBJ2-2
clone size: -
V gene: TRBV5-1
CDR3 protein: CASSLSGQSSTGELFF
CDR3 DNA: TGCGCCAGCAGCTTGTCTGGACAGAGTTCCACCGGGGAGCTGTTTTTT

D gene: TRBD2
J gene: TRBJ2-7
clone size: -
V gene: TRBV3-1/TRBV3-2
CDR3 protein: CASSRTSGRSYEQYF
CDR3 DNA: TGTGCCAGCTCCCGGACTAGCGGGAGGAGCTACGAGCAGTACTTC

D gene: TRBD1
J gene: TRBJ1-2
clone size: -
V gene: TRBV7-8
CDR3 protein: CASSSLPGQEFSNYGYTF
CDR3 DNA: TGTGCCAGCAGCTCTCTCCCGGGACAGGAGTTCTCTAACTATGGCTACACCTTC

D gene: TRBD1
J gene: TRBJ2-5
clone size: -
V gene: TRBV6-5
CDR3 protein: CASSNNRGLGTQYF
CDR3 DNA: TGTGCCAGCAGTAACAACAGGGGCCTCGGGACCCAGTACTTC

D gene: -
J gene: TRBJ1-1
clone size: once
V gene: TRBV3-1/TRBV3-2
CDR3 protein: CATEGVTEAFF
CDR3 DNA: TGTGCCACCGAGGGTGTCACTGAAGCTTTCTTT

D gene: TRBD2
J gene: TRBJ2-1
clone size: once
V gene: TRBV11-3
CDR3 protein: CASSFSGTTNEQFF
CDR3 DNA: TGTGCCAGCAGCTTCAGCGGGACTACCAATGAGCAGTTCTTC

D gene: -
J gene: TRBJ1-1
clone size: -
V gene: TRBV6-6
CDR3 protein: CASSYSSGVSEAFF
CDR3 DNA: TGTGCCAGCAGTTACTCCTCAGGGGTATCTGAAGCTTTCTTT

D gene: TRBD1
J gene: TRBJ1-1
clone size: -
V gene: TRBV5-5
CDR3 protein: CASSWGQGNTEAFF
CDR3 DNA: TGTGCCAGCAGCTGGGGACAGGGGAACACTGAAGCTTTCTTT

D gene: TRBD2
J gene: TRBJ2-3
clone size: -
V gene: TRBV5-1
CDR3 protein: CASSPGLAGVADTQYF
CDR3 DNA: TGCGCCAGCAGCCCTGGACTAGCGGGAGTAGCAGATACGCAGTATTTT

D gene: -
J gene: TRBJ2-3
clone size: -
V gene: TRBV25-1
CDR3 protein: CASSEYSLTDTQYF
CDR3 DNA: TGTGCCAGCAGTGAATATAGCCTTACAGATACGCAGTATTTT

D gene: TRBD1
J gene: TRBJ1-4
clone size: once
V gene: TRBV5-8
CDR3 protein: CASSLTGGIEKLFF
CDR3 DNA: TGTGCCAGCAGTCTGACAGGGGGCATCGAAAAACTGTTTTTT

D gene: -
J gene: TRBJ1-2
clone size: -
V gene: TRBV12-3/TRBV12-4
CDR3 protein: CASRYRNYGYTF
CDR3 DNA: TGTGCCAGCAGGTACAGGAACTATGGCTACACCTTC

D gene: -
J gene: TRBJ2-6
clone size: -
V gene: TRBV3-1/TRBV3-2
CDR3 protein: CASSPTTGGANVLTF
CDR3 DNA: TGTGCCAGCAGCCCCACGACTGGTGGGGCCAACGTCCTGACTTTC

D gene: TRBD2
J gene: TRBJ2-1
clone size: -
V gene: TRBV5-5
CDR3 protein: CASSLAGLAGPGSYNEQFF
CDR3 DNA: TGTGCCAGCAGCTTGGCGGGACTAGCGGGGCCGGGCTCCTACAATGAGCAGTTCTTC

D gene: -
J gene: TRBJ1-1
clone size: -
V gene: TRBV19
CDR3 protein: CASRQGRNTEAFF
CDR3 DNA: TGTGCCAGTAGACAGGGACGGAACACTGAAGCTTTCTTT

D gene: TRBD1
J gene: TRBJ2-3
clone size: -
V gene: TRBV4-1
CDR3 protein: CASRETGADTQYF
CDR3 DNA: TGCGCCAGCAGAGAAACAGGGGCAGATACGCAGTATTTT

D gene: TRBD1
J gene: TRBJ2-7
clone size: -
V gene: TRBV11-3
CDR3 protein: CASSLAGTGGYEQYF
CDR3 DNA: TGTGCCAGCAGCTTAGCCGGGACAGGGGGCTACGAGCAGTACTTC

D gene: TRBD1
J gene: TRBJ1-1
clone size: once
V gene: TRBV5-1
CDR3 protein: CASSLGVTGLFTEAFF
CDR3 DNA: TGCGCCAGCAGCTTGGGGGTGACAGGGTTGTTCACTGAAGCTTTCTTT

D gene: -
J gene: TRBJ2-2
clone size: -
V gene: TRBV6-5
CDR3 protein: CASSGIGTGELFF
CDR3 DNA: TGTGCCAGCAGCGGGATAGGCACCGGGGAGCTGTTTTTT

D gene: TRBD1
J gene: TRBJ2-7
clone size: once
V gene: TRBV6-5
CDR3 protein: CASSYSGDRLYEQYF
CDR3 DNA: TGTGCCAGCAGTTACTCGGGGGACAGGCTCTACGAGCAGTACTTC

D gene: -
J gene: TRBJ1-2
clone size: -
V gene: TRBV5-5
CDR3 protein: CASSLSVSNYGYTF
CDR3 DNA: TGTGCCAGCAGCTTGTCGGTGTCTAACTATGGCTACACCTTC

D gene: TRBD1
J gene: TRBJ1-1
clone size: -
V gene: TRBV10-3
CDR3 protein: CAISGQGLNTEAFF
CDR3 DNA: TGTGCCATCAGTGGACAGGGGTTGAATACTGAAGCTTTCTTT

D gene: TRBD1
J gene: TRBJ1-5
clone size: once
V gene: TRBV7-2
CDR3 protein: CASSPGQGQPQHF
CDR3 DNA: TGTGCCAGCAGTCCGGGACAGGGACAGCCCCAGCATTTT

D gene: TRBD1
J gene: TRBJ2-1
clone size: -
V gene: TRBV5-1
CDR3 protein: CASSPGTEDNEQFF
CDR3 DNA: TGCGCCAGCAGCCCGGGGACAGAGGACAATGAGCAGTTCTTC

D gene: TRBD1
J gene: TRBJ2-5
clone size: -
V gene: TRBV3-1/TRBV3-2
CDR3 protein: CASRPGQTHQETQYF
CDR3 DNA: TGTGCCAGCAGACCGGGACAGACTCATCAAGAGACCCAGTACTTC

D gene: -
J gene: TRBJ2-6
clone size: -
V gene: TRBV25-1
CDR3 protein: CASGGSILPAGANVLTF
CDR3 DNA: TGTGCCAGCGGTGGCAGTATCCTCCCCGCTGGGGCCAACGTCCTGACTTTC

D gene: TRBD1
J gene: TRBJ1-1
clone size: -
V gene: TRBV6-2/TRBV6-3
CDR3 protein: CASSYQGVGTEAFF
CDR3 DNA: TGTGCCAGCAGTTATCAGGGGGTGGGCACTGAAGCTTTCTTT

D gene: -
J gene: TRBJ2-7
clone size: few
V gene: TRBV19
CDR3 protein: CASSIGGLSSKEQYF
CDR3 DNA: TGTGCCAGTAGTATCGGTGGGCTCTCGTCGAAAGAGCAGTACTTC

D gene: -
J gene: TRBJ1-2
clone size: once
V gene: TRBV6-4
CDR3 protein: CASSPEAFNYGYTF
CDR3 DNA: TGTGCCAGCAGCCCCGAAGCCTTTAACTATGGCTACACCTTC

D gene: -
J gene: TRBJ1-2
clone size: -
V gene: TRBV5-3
CDR3 protein: CARSLTGLNGYTF
CDR3 DNA: TGTGCCAGAAGCTTGACAGGTTTGAATGGCTACACCTTC

D gene: TRBD2
J gene: TRBJ2-5
clone size: -
V gene: TRBV4-3
CDR3 protein: CASSLSGTSVTQETQYF
CDR3 DNA: TGCGCCAGCAGCCTCTCCGGGACTAGCGTTACTCAAGAGACCCAGTACTTC

D gene: -
J gene: TRBJ1-1
clone size: few
V gene: TRBV9
CDR3 protein: CASSAYLNTEAFF
CDR3 DNA: TGTGCCAGCAGCGCATACTTGAACACTGAAGCTTTCTTT

D gene: -
J gene: TRBJ1-4
clone size: once
V gene: TRBV5-6
CDR3 protein: CASSLTGKEKLFF
CDR3 DNA: TGTGCCAGCAGCTTGACAGGGAAGGAAAAACTGTTTTTT

D gene: -
J gene: TRBJ1-2
clone size: -
V gene: TRBV29-1
CDR3 protein: CSVENMGGPNYGYTF
CDR3 DNA: TGCAGCGTTGAGAATATGGGGGGTCCGAACTATGGCTACACCTTC

D gene: TRBD2
J gene: TRBJ2-1
clone size: once
V gene: TRBV30
CDR3 protein: CACNRGDEQFF
CDR3 DNA: TGTGCCTGCAACCGGGGGGATGAGCAGTTCTTC

D gene: -
J gene: TRBJ2-3
clone size: -
V gene: TRBV29-1
CDR3 protein: CSVAGGVGTDTQYF
CDR3 DNA: TGCAGCGTTGCAGGAGGGGTTGGCACAGATACGCAGTATTTT

D gene: TRBD1
J gene: TRBJ2-5
clone size: -
V gene: TRBV5-1
CDR3 protein: CASRASRQGGTQYF
CDR3 DNA: TGCGCCAGCAGGGCGTCGCGACAGGGCGGGACCCAGTACTTC

D gene: TRBD2
J gene: TRBJ2-2
clone size: few
V gene: TRBV5-1
CDR3 protein: CASSPQPPSGGGPGELFF
CDR3 DNA: TGCGCCAGCAGCCCTCAACCCCCTAGCGGGGGGGGGCCCGGGGAGCTGTTTTTT

D gene: -
J gene: TRBJ1-5
clone size: -
V gene: TRBV19
CDR3 protein: CASSIRGTNQPQHF
CDR3 DNA: TGTGCCAGTAGTATAAGAGGCACCAATCAGCCCCAGCATTTT

D gene: -
J gene: TRBJ2-2
clone size: -
V gene: TRBV9
CDR3 protein: CASSVTGTGELFF
CDR3 DNA: TGTGCCAGCAGCGTGACAGGTACCGGGGAGCTGTTTTTT

D gene: TRBD1
J gene: TRBJ2-1
clone size: -
V gene: TRBV7-9
CDR3 protein: CARGQDNEQFF
CDR3 DNA: TGTGCCAGAGGACAGGACAATGAGCAGTTCTTC

D gene: -
J gene: TRBJ2-7
clone size: many
V gene: TRBV5-4
CDR3 protein: CASSERDWAPGEQYF
CDR3 DNA: TGTGCCAGCAGCGAACGGGACTGGGCCCCCGGGGAGCAGTACTTC

D gene: -
J gene: TRBJ1-1
clone size: -
V gene: TRBV9
CDR3 protein: CASSDPQTGPNTEAFF
CDR3 DNA: TGTGCCAGCAGCGACCCCCAGACAGGCCCGAACACTGAAGCTTTCTTT

D gene: -
J gene: TRBJ1-1
clone size: once
V gene: TRBV5-6
CDR3 protein: CASSVDLHWQNTEAFF
CDR3 DNA: TGTGCCAGCAGCGTCGATTTGCATTGGCAGAACACTGAAGCTTTCTTT

D gene: -
J gene: TRBJ2-6
clone size: -
V gene: TRBV5-1
CDR3 protein: CASSPSGEVSGANVLTF
CDR3 DNA: TGCGCCAGCAGTCCCTCAGGGGAAGTCTCTGGGGCCAACGTCCTGACTTTC

D gene: -
J gene: TRBJ1-1
clone size: -
V gene: TRBV30
CDR3 protein: CAWIEGTEAFF
CDR3 DNA: TGTGCCTGGATCGAGGGTACTGAAGCTTTCTTT

D gene: -
J gene: TRBJ1-6
clone size: -
V gene: TRBV4-1
CDR3 protein: CASSQVGGESPLHF
CDR3 DNA: TGCGCCAGCAGCCAAGTGGGGGGGGAGTCACCCCTCCACTTT

D gene: -
J gene: TRBJ1-6
clone size: -
V gene: TRBV6-5
CDR3 protein: CASSYVAGPNSPLHF
CDR3 DNA: TGTGCCAGCAGTTATGTGGCAGGGCCAAATTCACCCCTCCACTTT

D gene: -
J gene: TRBJ2-2
clone size: once
V gene: TRBV20-1
CDR3 protein: CSAEVGGELFF
CDR3 DNA: TGCAGTGCAGAGGTGGGCGGGGAGCTGTTTTTT